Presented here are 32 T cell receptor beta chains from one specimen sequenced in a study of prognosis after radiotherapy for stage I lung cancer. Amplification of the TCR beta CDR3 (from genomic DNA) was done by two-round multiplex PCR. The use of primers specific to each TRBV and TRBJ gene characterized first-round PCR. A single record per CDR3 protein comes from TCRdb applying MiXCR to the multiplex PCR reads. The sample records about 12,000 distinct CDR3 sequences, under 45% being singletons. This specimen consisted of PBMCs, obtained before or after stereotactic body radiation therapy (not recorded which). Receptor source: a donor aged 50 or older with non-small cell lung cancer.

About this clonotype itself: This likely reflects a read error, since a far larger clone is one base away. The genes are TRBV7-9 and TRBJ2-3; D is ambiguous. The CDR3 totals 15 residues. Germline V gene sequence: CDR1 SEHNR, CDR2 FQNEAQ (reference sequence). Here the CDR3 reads CASSLGLYSTDTKYF. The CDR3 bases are TGTGCCAGCAGCTTAGGACTTTATAGCACAGATACGAAGTATTTT.

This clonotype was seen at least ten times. DNA for the CDR3: TGCAGTGTACCAGACAGGAGTTATGGCTACACCTTC. It yields the protein CSVPDRSYGYTF. The chain carries TRBV20-1 and TRBJ1-2; D possibly corresponds to TRBD1 (6 bases). Germline V CDR1 and CDR2: DFQATT, SNEGSKA (reference sequence). The CDR3 is 12 amino acids. The germline V and J ends were trimmed by 7 bases and 5 bases, with 14 bases remaining between them.

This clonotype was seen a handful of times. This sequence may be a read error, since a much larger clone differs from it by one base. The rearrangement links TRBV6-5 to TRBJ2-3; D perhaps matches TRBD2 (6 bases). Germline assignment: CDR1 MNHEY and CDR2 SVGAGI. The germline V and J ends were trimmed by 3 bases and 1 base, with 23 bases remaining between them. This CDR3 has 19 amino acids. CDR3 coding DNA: TGTGCCAGCAGTTATGGTTGGGGGGTTCGGATAAGAGGCACAGATACGCAGTATTTT. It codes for CASSYGWGVRIRGTDTQYF.

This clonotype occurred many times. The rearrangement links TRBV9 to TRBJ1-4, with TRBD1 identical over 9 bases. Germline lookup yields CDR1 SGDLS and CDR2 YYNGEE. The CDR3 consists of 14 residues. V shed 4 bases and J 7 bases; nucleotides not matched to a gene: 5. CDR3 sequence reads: CASSPRTGAEKLFF. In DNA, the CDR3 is TGTGCCAGCAGCCCTCGGACAGGGGCTGAAAAACTGTTTTTT.

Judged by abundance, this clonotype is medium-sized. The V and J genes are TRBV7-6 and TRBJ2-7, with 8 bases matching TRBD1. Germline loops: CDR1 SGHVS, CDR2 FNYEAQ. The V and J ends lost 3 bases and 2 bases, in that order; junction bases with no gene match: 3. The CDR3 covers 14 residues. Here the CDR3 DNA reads TGTGCCAGCAGCTTCGGGACAGGTACCTACGAGCAGTACTTC. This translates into CASSFGTGTYEQYF.

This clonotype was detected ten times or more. The CDR3 DNA follows: TGTGCCAGTAGTACCGCAGGGACTAGTTATTACAATGAGCAGTTCTTC. It codes for CASSTAGTSYYNEQFF. V is TRBV19 and J is TRBJ2-1; 8 bases are shared with TRBD2. CDR3 length: 16 amino acids. Germline V lookup: CDR1 LNHDA, CDR2 SQIVND (reference sequence). V dropped 4 bases and J dropped 4; count of bases not matched to a gene: 9.

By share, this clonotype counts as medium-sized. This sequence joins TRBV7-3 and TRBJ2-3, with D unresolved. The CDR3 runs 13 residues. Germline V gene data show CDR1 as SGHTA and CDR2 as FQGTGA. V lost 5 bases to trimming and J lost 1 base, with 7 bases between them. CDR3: CASSDDGTDTQYF. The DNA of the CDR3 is TGTGCCAGCAGCGATGACGGCACAGATACGCAGTATTTT.

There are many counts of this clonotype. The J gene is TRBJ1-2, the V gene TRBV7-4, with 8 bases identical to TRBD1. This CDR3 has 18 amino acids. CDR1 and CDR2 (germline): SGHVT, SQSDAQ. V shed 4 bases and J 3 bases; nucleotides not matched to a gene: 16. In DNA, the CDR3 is TGTGCCAGCAGCTATTCAGGGTTGGACAGGGCCCACGACTATGGCTACACCTTC. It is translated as CASSYSGLDRAHDYGYTF.

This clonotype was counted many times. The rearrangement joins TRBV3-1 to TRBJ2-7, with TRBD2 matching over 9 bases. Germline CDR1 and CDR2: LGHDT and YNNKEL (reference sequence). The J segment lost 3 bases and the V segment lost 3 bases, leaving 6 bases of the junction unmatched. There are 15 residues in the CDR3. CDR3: CASSQGTSRVYEQYF. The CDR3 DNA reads TGTGCCAGCAGCCAGGGGACTAGCCGCGTCTACGAGCAGTACTTC.

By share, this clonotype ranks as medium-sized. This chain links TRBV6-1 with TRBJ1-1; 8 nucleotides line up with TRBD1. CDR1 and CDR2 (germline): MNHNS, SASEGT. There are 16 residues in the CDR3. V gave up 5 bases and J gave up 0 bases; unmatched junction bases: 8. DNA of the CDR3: TGTGCCAGCAGTTCCCGACTGGACAGGGTGAACACTGAAGCTTTCTTT. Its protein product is CASSSRLDRVNTEAFF.

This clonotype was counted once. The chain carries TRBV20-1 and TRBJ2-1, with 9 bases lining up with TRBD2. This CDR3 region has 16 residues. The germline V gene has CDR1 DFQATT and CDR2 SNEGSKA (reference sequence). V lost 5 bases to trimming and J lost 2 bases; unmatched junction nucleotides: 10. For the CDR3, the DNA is TGCAGTGCTCCCCGGTCAGCGGGAGGAACCTACAATGAGCAGTTCTTC. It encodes CSAPRSAGGTYNEQFF.

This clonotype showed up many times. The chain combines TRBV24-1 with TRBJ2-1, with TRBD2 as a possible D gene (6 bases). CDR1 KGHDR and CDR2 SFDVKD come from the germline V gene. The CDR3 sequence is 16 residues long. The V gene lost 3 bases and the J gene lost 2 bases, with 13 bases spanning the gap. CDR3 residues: CATSDQTGDAYNEQFF. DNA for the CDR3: TGTGCCACCAGTGATCAAACGGGAGATGCCTACAATGAGCAGTTCTTC.

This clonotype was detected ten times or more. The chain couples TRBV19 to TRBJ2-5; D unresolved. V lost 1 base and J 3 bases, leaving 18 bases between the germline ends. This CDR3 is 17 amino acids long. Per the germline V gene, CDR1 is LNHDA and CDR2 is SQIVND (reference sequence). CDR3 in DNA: TGTGCCAGTAGTATAGCTTCGAGAACCCAACCAAAAGAGACCCAGTACTTC. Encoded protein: CASSIASRTQPKETQYF.

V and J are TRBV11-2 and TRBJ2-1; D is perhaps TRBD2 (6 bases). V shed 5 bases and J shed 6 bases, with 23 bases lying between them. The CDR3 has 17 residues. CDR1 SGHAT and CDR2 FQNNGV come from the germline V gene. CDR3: CASSIFTSNYKANEQFF. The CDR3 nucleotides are TGTGCCAGCAGCATCTTCACTAGCAACTACAAGGCCAATGAGCAGTTCTTC. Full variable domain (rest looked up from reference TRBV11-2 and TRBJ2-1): EAGVAQSPRYKIIEKRQSVAFWCNPISGHATLYWYQQILGQGPKLLIQFQNNGVVDDSQLPKDRFSAERLKGVDSTLKIQPAKLEDSAVYLCASSIFTSNYKANEQFFGPGTRLTVL.

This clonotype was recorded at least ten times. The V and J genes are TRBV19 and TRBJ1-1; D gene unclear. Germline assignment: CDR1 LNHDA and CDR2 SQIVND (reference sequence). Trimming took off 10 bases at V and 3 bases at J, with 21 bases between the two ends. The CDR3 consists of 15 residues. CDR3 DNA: TGTGCCACCCCCGAGAAGTGGGTTGTGGACACTGAAGCTTTCTTT. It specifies CATPEKWVVDTEAFF.

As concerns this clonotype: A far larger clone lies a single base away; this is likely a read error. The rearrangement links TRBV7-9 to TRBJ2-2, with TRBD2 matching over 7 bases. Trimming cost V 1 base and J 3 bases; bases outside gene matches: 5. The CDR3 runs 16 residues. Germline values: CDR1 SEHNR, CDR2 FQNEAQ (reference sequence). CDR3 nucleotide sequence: TGTGCCAGCAGCTTAGGAGCGGGGTGGGACACCGGGGAGCTGTTTTTT. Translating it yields CASSLGAGWDTGELFF.

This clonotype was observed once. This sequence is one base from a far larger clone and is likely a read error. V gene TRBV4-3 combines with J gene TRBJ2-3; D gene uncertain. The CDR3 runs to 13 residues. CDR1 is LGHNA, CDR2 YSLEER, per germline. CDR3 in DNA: TGCGCCAACAGCCAATTGGGTACAGATACGCAGTATTTT. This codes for CANSQLGTDTQYF.

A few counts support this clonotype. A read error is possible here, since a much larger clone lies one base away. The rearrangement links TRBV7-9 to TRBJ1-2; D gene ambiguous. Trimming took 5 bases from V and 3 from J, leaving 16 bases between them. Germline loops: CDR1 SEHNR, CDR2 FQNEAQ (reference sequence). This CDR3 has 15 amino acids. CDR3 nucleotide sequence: TGTGCCAGCAGCCCCCGGGGAGGGAGGTACTATGGCTACACCTTC. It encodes CASSPRGGRYYGYTF.

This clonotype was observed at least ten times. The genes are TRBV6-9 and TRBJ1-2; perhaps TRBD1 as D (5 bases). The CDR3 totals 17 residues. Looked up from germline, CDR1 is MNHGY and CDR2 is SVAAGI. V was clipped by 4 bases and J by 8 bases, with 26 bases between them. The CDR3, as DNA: TGTGCCAGCAGTTTAATTTACCGGGACGTTCGTTTTATAGGCTACACCTTC. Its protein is CASSLIYRDVRFIGYTF.

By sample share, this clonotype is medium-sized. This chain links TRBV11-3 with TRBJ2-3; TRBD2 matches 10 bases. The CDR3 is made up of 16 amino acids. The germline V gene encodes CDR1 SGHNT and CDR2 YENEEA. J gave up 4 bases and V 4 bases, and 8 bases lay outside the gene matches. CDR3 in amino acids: CASSYQSGGASDTQYF. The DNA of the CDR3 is TGTGCCAGCAGCTATCAAAGCGGGGGGGCCTCAGATACGCAGTATTTT.

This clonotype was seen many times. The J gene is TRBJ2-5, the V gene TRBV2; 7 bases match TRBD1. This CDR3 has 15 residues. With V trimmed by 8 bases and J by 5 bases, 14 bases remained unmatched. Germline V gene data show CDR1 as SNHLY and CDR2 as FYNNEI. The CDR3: CASAFDGTRGETQYF. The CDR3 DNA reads TGTGCCAGCGCTTTTGACGGAACCAGGGGGGAGACCCAGTACTTC.

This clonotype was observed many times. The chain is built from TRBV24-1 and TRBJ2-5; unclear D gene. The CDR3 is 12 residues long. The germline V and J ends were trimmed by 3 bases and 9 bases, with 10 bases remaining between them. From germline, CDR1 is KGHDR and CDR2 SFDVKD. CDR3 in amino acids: CATSDHALAQYF. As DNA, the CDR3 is TGTGCCACCAGTGATCATGCTTTGGCCCAGTACTTC.

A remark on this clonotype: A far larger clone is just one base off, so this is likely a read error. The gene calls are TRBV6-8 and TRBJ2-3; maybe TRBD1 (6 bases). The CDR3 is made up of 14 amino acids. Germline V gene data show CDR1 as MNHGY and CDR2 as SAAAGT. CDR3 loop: CATRTRVGGDTHYF. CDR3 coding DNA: TGTGCCACCCGGACCCGGGTAGGGGGAGATACGCATTATTTT.

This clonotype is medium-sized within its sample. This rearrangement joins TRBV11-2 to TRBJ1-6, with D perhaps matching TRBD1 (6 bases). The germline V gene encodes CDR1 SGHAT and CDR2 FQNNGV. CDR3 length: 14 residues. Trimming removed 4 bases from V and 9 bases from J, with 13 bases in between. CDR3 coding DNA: TGTGCCAGCAGCTCGTCCAGGGGAGGTTCACCCCTCCACTTT. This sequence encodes CASSSSRGGSPLHF.

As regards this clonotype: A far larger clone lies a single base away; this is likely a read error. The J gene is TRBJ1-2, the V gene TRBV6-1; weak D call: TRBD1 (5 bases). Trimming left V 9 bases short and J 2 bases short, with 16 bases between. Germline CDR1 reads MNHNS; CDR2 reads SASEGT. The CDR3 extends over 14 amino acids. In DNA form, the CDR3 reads TGTGCCAGAAGTAAGGAGGAGGGGAACTATGGCTACACCTTC. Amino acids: CARSKEEGNYGYTF.

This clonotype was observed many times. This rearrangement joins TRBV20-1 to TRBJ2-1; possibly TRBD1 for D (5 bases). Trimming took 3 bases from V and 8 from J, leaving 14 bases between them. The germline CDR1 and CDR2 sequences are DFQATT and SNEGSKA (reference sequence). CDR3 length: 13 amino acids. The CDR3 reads CSASQNRNYEQFF. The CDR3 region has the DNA TGCAGTGCTAGTCAAAACAGGAACTATGAGCAGTTCTTC.

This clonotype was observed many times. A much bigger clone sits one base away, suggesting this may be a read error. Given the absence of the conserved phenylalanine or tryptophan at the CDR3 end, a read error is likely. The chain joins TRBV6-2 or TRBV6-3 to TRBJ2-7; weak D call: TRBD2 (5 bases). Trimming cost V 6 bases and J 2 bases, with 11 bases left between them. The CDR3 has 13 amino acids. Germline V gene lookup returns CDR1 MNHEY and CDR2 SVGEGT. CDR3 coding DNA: TGTGCCAGCAGCCTTAGCGCCACCTACGAGCAGTACTCC. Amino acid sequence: CASSLSATYEQYS.

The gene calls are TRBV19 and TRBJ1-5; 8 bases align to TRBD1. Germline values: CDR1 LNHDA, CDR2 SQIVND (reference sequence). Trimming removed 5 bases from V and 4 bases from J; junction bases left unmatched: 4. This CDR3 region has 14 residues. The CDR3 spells CASSRTGQNQPQHF. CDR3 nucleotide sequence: TGTGCCAGTAGTCGGACAGGGCAGAATCAGCCCCAGCATTTT.

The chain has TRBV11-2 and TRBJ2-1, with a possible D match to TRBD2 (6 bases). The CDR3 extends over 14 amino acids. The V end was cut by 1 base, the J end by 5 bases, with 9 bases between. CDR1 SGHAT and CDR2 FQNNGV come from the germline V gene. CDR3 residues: CASSLGGLHNEQFF. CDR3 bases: TGTGCCAGCAGCTTAGGGGGACTCCACAATGAGCAGTTCTTC.

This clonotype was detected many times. The DNA for the CDR3 is TGTGCCAGCTCACCCGGGGACAGGGGTGAAAAACTGTTTTTT. Translation gives CASSPGDRGEKLFF. The chain combines TRBV18 with TRBJ1-4, with TRBD1 matching 10 bases. Germline V lookup: CDR1 KGHSH, CDR2 LQKENI. This CDR3 spans 14 amino acids. The trim removed 3 bases at V and 7 bases at J, leaving 2 bases unmatched.

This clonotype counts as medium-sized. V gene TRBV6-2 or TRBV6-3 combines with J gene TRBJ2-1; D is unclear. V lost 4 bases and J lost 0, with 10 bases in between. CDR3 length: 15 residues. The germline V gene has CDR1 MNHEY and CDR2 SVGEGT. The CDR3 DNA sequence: TGTGCCAGCAGTTCCTCTATAAGCTCCTACAATGAGCAGTTCTTC. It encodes CASSSSISSYNEQFF.

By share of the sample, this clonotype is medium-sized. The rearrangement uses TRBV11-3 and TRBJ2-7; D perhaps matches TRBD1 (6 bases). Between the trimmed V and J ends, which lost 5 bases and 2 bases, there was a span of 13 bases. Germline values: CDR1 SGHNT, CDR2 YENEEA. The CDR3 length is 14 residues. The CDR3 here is CASSTQDRPYEQYF. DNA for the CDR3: TGTGCCAGCAGCACCCAGGACAGACCCTACGAGCAGTACTTC.